The clone carrying this T cell receptor (beta chain) was seen a few times. Its antigen is still unknown. Chemo-refractory metastatic non-small-cell lung cancer patients were treated with focal radiation plus CTLA-4 blockade with ipilimumab. The sample belongs to a study of radiotherapy plus CTLA-4 blockade in lung cancer. About the study: Of all patients, around 19% responded objectively and around 31% showed disease control.

Sequencing used immunoSEQ multiplex PCR; TCRdb keeps in-frame clones, though not all of them. The table shows tens of thousands of clones, with 83% occurring only once. The CDR3 extends over 12 amino acids. Germline CDR1 reads SQVTM; CDR2 reads ANQGSEA. Between the trimmed V and J ends, which lost 6 bases and 6 bases, there was a span of 14 bases. Study-level points and caveats: TCR clones originating in tumors grew in number in blood after radiotherapy plus ipilimumab. The best prediction of response reportedly came from early blood T cell clone dynamics, with interferon-beta.

The sequence came from a human donor with non-small cell lung cancer who had stable disease on radiotherapy plus ipilimumab. The chain employs TRBV29-1 and TRBJ1-1, with D tentatively TRBD1 (6 bases). The sequences come from peripheral blood, collected from a patient treated with radiotherapy plus ipilimumab. In DNA form, the CDR3 reads TGCAGCGTGGGACAACAGGGCCCTGAAGCTTTCTTT. This encodes CSVGQQGPEAFF.